The clone carrying this TCR beta chain has a count of ten or more. Its antigen is still unknown. This sample was taken from a study of post-analysis software for immune sequencing data. As for the study in general: Recorded disease courses covered relapsing-remitting, secondary progressive and progressive-relapsing multiple sclerosis. Some patients had no subtype annotation. Broader study findings: Strong co-clustering by F measure was evident for samples that had been prepared in the same batch. People with multiple sclerosis had a significantly lower normalized Chao1 diversity than controls did. Elevated frequency relative to controls characterized several TRBV segments in patients, TRBV5-6, TRBV5-1 and TRBV20-1 among them.

cDNA libraries of TCR beta carried unique molecular identifiers. T cells numbering about 0.85 to 11 million yielded some 480,000 cDNA molecules. Using its own MiXCR run on the PCR reads, TCRdb lists one record per CDR3 protein. The top ten hold around 4.8% of the sample, which has some 260,000 distinct CDR3 sequences, approximately 34% seen once. Germline loops: CDR1 MNHEY, CDR2 SVGAGI. The CDR3 runs 13 residues. V lost 1 base and J lost 5, with 8 bases in between. V and J are TRBV6-5 and TRBJ1-2; D is ambiguous. This TCR was recovered from a girl aged 10 to 17 with multiple sclerosis. Sequenced input: blood. The chain's CDR3 is CASSYLSTYGYTF. CDR3 DNA: TGTGCCAGCAGTTACTTGTCTACATATGGCTACACCTTC.